Sequencing of this T cell receptor (beta chain) was carried out in a study of OX40 agonist ivuxolimab in advanced cancers. As for the study in general: Ivuxolimab, which patients received intravenously every 2 weeks, was dosed at 0.01 to 10 mg/kg. Mean age about 60 years, range about 23 to 79; around 80% male.

With autoimmune disease history or systemic immunosuppression, patients were excluded. Turning to this clone: Its antigen is still unknown.

Germline-derived CDR1 and CDR2 are SGHAT and FQNNGV. CDR3 length: 13 amino acids. V lost 2 bases and J 5 bases, leaving 7 bases between the germline ends. The study, taken as a whole, reports: Also showing low normalized T-cell clonal expansion were some of the nonresponders.

Sequencing was performed with immunoSEQ multiplex PCR; in TCRdb, only in-frame clones are kept and a portion is missing. The top ten clones hold roughly 6.3% of a sample with about 80,000 clones, around nine tenths of them seen once. The sequence came from an adult with an advanced solid tumor such as melanoma, head and neck, liver or kidney cancer. The chain uses TRBV11-2 and TRBJ2-1; D unresolved. The input for sequencing was CD4+ or CD8+ T cells sorted from blood, taken in a trial of the OX40 agonist ivuxolimab. For the CDR3, the DNA is TGTGCCAGCAGCTTACCCAGCCACAATGAGCAGTTCTTC. Protein sequence: CASSLPSHNEQFF.